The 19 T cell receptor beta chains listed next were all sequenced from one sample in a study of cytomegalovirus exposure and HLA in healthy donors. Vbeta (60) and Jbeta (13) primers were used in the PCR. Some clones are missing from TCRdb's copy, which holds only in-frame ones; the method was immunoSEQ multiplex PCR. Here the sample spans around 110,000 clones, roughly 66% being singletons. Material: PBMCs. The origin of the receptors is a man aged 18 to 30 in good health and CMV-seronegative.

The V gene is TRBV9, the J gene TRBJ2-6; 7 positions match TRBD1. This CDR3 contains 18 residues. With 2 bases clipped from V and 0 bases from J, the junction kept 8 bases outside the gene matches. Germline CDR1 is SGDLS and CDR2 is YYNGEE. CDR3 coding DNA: TGTGCCAGCAGCGTTCCCCGACAGGGACACTCTGGGGCCAACGTCCTGACTTTC. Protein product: CASSVPRQGHSGANVLTF.

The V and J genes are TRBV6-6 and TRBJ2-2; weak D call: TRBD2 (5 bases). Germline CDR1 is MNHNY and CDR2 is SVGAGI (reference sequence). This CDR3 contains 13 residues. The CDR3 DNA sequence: TGTGCTTACAGCCAGGCGGGTCGCGGGGAGCTGTTTTTT. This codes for CAYSQAGRGELFF.

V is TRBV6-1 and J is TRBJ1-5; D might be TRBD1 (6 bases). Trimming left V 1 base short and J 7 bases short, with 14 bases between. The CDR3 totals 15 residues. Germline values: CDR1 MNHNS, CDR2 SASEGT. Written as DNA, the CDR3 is TGTGCCAGCAGTGAAGGACTCAGGGGCCTCCAGCCCCAGCATTTT. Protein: CASSEGLRGLQPQHF.

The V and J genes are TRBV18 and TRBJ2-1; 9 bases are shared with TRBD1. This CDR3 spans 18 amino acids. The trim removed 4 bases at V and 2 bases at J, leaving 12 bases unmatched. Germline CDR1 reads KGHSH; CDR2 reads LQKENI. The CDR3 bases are TGTGCCAGCTCACTAGAGATCCCAGGACAGGGGACCTACAATGAGCAGTTCTTC. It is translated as CASSLEIPGQGTYNEQFF.

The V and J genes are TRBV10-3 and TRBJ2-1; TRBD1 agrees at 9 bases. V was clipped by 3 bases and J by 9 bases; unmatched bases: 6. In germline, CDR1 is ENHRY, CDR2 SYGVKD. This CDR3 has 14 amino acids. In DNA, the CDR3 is TGTGCCATCAGTGAAAACAGGGGGCAAGGTGAGCAGTTCTTC. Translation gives CAISENRGQGEQFF.

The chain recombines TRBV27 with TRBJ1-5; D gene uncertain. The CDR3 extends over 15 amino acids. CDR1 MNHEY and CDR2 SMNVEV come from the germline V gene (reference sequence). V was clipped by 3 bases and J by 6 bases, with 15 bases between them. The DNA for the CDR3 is TGTGCCAGCAGTTTGATGAGAGGAGGTGGTCAGCCCCAGCATTTT. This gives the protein CASSLMRGGGQPQHF.

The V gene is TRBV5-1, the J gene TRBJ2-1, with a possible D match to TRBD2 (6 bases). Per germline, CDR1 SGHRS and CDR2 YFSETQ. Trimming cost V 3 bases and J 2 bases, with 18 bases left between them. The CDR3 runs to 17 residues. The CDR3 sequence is CASSSAQRALPYNEQFF. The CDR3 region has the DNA TGCGCCAGCAGCTCAGCACAGCGGGCCTTGCCCTACAATGAGCAGTTCTTC.

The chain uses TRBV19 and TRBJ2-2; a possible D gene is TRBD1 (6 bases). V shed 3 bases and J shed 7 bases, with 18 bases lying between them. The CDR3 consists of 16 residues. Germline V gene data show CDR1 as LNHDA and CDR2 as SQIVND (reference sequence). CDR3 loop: CASSITPRGTIGELFF. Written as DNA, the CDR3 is TGTGCCAGTAGTATTACCCCGAGGGGGACAATCGGGGAGCTGTTTTTT.

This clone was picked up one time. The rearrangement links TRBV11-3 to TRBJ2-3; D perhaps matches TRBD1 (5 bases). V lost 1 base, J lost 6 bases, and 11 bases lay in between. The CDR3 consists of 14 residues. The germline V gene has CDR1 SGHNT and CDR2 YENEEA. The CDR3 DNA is TGTGCCAGCAGCTTAGCCCCAGGGATTGATACGCAGTATTTT. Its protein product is CASSLAPGIDTQYF.

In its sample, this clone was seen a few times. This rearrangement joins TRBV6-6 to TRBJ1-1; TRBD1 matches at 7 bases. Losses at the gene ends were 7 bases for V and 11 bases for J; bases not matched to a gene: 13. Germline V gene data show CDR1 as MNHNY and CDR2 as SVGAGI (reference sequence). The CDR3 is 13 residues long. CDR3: CASKPGTATPAFF. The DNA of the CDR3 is TGTGCCAGCAAACCCGGGACAGCCACCCCTGCTTTCTTT.

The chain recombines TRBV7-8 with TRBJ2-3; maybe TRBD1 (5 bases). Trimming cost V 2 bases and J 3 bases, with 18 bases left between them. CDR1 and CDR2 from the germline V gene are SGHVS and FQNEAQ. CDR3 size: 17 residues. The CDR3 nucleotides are TGTGCCAGCAGCTTAAAATCGATGGGAAGGGGAACAGATACGCAGTATTTT. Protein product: CASSLKSMGRGTDTQYF.

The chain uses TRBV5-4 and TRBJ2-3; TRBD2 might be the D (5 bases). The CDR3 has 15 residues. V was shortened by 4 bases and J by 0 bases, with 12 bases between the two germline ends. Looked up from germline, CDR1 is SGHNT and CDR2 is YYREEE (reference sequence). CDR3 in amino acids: CASSVVRASTDTQYF. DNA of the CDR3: TGTGCCAGCAGCGTGGTGCGGGCTAGCACAGATACGCAGTATTTT.

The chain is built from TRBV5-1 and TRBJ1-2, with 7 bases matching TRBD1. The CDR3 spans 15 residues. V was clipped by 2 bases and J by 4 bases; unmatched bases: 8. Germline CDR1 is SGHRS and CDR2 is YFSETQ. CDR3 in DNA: TGCGCCAGCAGCTTACAGGGGACGGTGGTCTATGGCTACACCTTC. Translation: CASSLQGTVVYGYTF.

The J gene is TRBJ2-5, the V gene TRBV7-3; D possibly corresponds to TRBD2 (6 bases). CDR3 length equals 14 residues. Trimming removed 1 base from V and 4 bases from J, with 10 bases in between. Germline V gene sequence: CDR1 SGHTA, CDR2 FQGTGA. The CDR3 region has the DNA TGTGCCAGCAGCTTAATGCGGGGCTTAGAGACCCAGTACTTC. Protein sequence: CASSLMRGLETQYF.

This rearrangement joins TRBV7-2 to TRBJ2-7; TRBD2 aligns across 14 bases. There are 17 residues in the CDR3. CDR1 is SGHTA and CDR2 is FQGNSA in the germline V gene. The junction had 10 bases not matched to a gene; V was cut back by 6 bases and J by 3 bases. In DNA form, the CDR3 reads TGTGCCAGCAGATTGGGACTAGCGGGGGAGCTATTCTACGAGCAGTACTTC. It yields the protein CASRLGLAGELFYEQYF.

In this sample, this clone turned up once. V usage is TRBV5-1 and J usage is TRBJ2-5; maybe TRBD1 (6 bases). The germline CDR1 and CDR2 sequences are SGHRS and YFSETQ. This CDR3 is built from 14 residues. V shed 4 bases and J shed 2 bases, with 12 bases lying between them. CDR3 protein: CASSDGQSQETQYF. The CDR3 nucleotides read TGCGCCAGCAGCGACGGACAGAGTCAAGAGACCCAGTACTTC.

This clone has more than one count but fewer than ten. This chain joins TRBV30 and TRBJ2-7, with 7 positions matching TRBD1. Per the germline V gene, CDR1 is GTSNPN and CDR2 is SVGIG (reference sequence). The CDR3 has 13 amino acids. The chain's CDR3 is CASTGAQSYEQYF. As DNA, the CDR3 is TGTGCATCCACAGGGGCTCAATCCTACGAGCAGTACTTC.

CDR3 protein: CASSLNGWGDSYGYTF. The DNA of the CDR3 is TGTGCCAGCAGCTTAAACGGTTGGGGCGATAGCTATGGCTACACCTTC. The V and J genes are TRBV7-8 and TRBJ1-2; weak D call: TRBD1 (5 bases). Trimming cost V 2 bases and J 4 bases, with 17 bases left between them. Germline assignment: CDR1 SGHVS and CDR2 FQNEAQ. This CDR3 has 16 residues.

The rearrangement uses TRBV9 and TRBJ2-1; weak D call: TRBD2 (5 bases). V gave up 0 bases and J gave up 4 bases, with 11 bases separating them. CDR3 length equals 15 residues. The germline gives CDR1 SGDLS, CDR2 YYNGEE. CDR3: CASSVAERIYNEQFF. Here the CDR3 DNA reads TGTGCCAGCAGCGTAGCTGAGCGGATATACAATGAGCAGTTCTTC.